The 3 T cell receptor beta chains given below trace back to one sample, sequenced in a study of neurological immune-mediated disorders. TCRdb analysed the 5' RACE reads with MiXCR anew, one entry per CDR3 protein. This sample has roughly 38,000 distinct CDR3 sequences, with 6% to 8.5% found just once. Sample: PBMCs. Receptor source: a middle-aged woman in good health.

In its sample, this clonotype was seen many times. The chain carries TRBV5-1 and TRBJ2-5; TRBD1 agrees at 10 bases. V dropped 3 bases and J dropped 7; count of bases not matched to a gene: 6. The germline CDR1 and CDR2 sequences are SGHRS and YFSETQ. This CDR3 has 14 residues. The CDR3 nucleotides read TGCGCCAGCAGCTCCAACGACAGGGGGCGGACCCAGTACTTC. This translates into CASSSNDRGRTQYF.

This clonotype was picked up many times. The chain carries TRBV4-1 and TRBJ2-1; possibly TRBD2 for D (5 bases). The CDR3 covers 17 residues. The V end lost 0 bases, the J end lost 4 bases, and 16 bases lay between the germline ends. Germline CDR1 reads MGHRA; CDR2 reads YSYEKL. CDR3: CASSQDSGYGGYNEQFF. CDR3 in DNA: TGCGCCAGCAGCCAAGATTCGGGCTACGGCGGGTACAATGAGCAGTTCTTC.

This clonotype was observed at least ten times. The J gene is TRBJ1-1, the V gene TRBV28; D may be TRBD1 (5 bases). This CDR3 contains 15 residues. Trimming took off 0 bases at V and 0 bases at J, with 8 bases between the two ends. Germline CDR1 and CDR2: MDHEN and SYDVKM. CDR3 amino acids: CASSLWGRVNTEAFF. In DNA form, the CDR3 reads TGTGCCAGCAGTTTATGGGGGCGGGTGAACACTGAAGCTTTCTTT.